A selection of T cell receptor beta chains follows, all from one sample in a study of graft-versus-host responses after intestinal transplantation. The assay was immunoSEQ multiplex PCR, and TCRdb's table has in-frame clones only and misses some. The table lists over 80,000 clones, 90% to 95% of them singletons. What these receptors recognize is not known. The specimen was unstimulated CD4+ T cells sorted from spleen or lymph node cells, collected before transplant. These receptors were obtained from a human donor who was the organ donor for an intestinal transplant. The CDR3 runs from the conserved cysteine through the conserved F or W. Fields, in order: V gene, CDR3 protein.

V: TRBV19; CDR3: CASSIGQAGEQYF
V: TRBV7-3; CDR3: CASSPYLNTGELFF
V: TRBV5-1; CDR3: CASSTLAGGSMGEQYF
V: TRBV30; CDR3: CAWTPGFGSGNTIYF
V: TRBV19; CDR3: CASSTRSGPQHF
V: TRBV4-1; CDR3: CASSQLAGVPYEQYF
V: TRBV6-1; CDR3: CAGSIGVAYEQYF
V: TRBV7-6; CDR3: CASSLGVTGLNGYTF
V: TRBV4-3; CDR3: CASSQERASGGATDTQYF
V: TRBV7-3; CDR3: CASSLLAYTGELFF
V: TRBV19; CDR3: CASSPNDRFQAIYEQYF
V: TRBV27; CDR3: CASRPDRAPSYNSPLHF
V: TRBV29-1; CDR3: CSADRVGTEAFF
V: TRBV5-1; CDR3: CASSVTGSGNTIYF
V: TRBV7-2; CDR3: CASSFRDKSYEQYF
V: TRBV4-2; CDR3: CASSQDWMRAAFGSPLHF
V: TRBV7-2; CDR3: CASSPVGSHLNQGAFF
V: TRBV6-6; CDR3: CASSYGGGETQYF
V: TRBV7-6; CDR3: CASTPTGGTNEKLFF
V: TRBV4-2; CDR3: CASSQAPMSGSYEQYF
V: TRBV7-2; CDR3: CASTPGTINTGELFF
V: TRBV7-2; CDR3: CASSLGPSGGETQYF
V: TRBV19; CDR3: CASSTPSRGYGYTF
V: TRBV19; CDR3: CASLLLRAGRPGYTF
V: TRBV19; CDR3: CASSVDRLNEKLFF
V: TRBV9; CDR3: CASSVTGTGGTEAFF
V: TRBV11-2; CDR3: CASSPDGRLPSYEQYF
V: TRBV28; CDR3: CASSLPDRPLYGYTF
V: TRBV6-1; CDR3: CASRPGQGRDGYTF
V: TRBV30; CDR3: CAWTPGLAGQSTDTQYF
V: TRBV5-8; CDR3: CASSFTGTGTYEQYF
V: TRBV7-2; CDR3: CASSSGRGGREQYF
V: TRBV19; CDR3: CASNTRFGEWGRNSPLHF